This T cell receptor beta chain is from a study of CD8+CD57+ T cells in acquired aplastic anemia. Study-wide results and limits: A set of 25 to 35 CD8+ CDR3 sequences was shared between patients and controls, and these sequences appeared highly expressed in patients.

In regard to this clonotype: Its antigen remains unknown.

Investigators profiled TCR beta VDJ and CDR3 from genomic DNA template. TCRdb re-analysed the reads in MiXCR, keeping a single row per CDR3 protein. This table has 150,000 to 200,000 distinct CDR3 sequences, about 64% appearing once. Germline values: CDR1 SGHTA, CDR2 FQGNSA. V shed 3 bases and J shed 10 bases, with 15 bases lying between them. The CDR3 runs 13 residues. The clonotype comes from a human donor in good health. This rearrangement joins TRBV7-2 to TRBJ2-5; perhaps TRBD2 as D (5 bases). Sequencing was carried out using sorted CD4+, CD8+, or CD8+CD57+ T cells (not recorded which) from PBMCs. The CDR3 loop reads CASSLNTGGSQYF. The CDR3 nucleotides read TGTGCCAGCAGCTTGAATACGGGTGGGAGCCAGTACTTC.